This is a list of T cell receptor beta chains from one sample in a study of beta chain features in type 1 diabetes. Sequencing was performed with immunoSEQ multiplex PCR; in TCRdb, only in-frame clones are kept and a portion is missing. Altogether around 150,000 clones are present, roughly 8% being singletons, with the ten largest covering nearly 0.65%. The sample consisted of central memory CD4+ T cells from blood. The receptors here all came from a man aged 18 to 29 in good health. The CDR3 runs from the conserved cysteine through the conserved F or W. Each record gives: clone size, J gene, D gene, V gene, CDR3 protein, CDR3 DNA. D genes are given only for firm matches. Part of the rows lack a size; the others show once, few, many or a class for expanded clones.

>few|TRBJ2-1|TRBD2|TRBV11-1
CASSLPWASGRGEQFF
TGTGCCAGCAGCTTACCTTGGGCTAGCGGGAGGGGTGAGCAGTTCTTC
>many|TRBJ1-1|TRBD1|TRBV5-4
CASSFGQGGTEAFF
TGTGCCAGCAGCTTCGGACAGGGAGGGACTGAAGCTTTCTTT
>few|TRBJ2-3|-|TRBV5-4
CASSLRGTDTQYF
TGTGCCAGCAGCTTACGGGGCACAGATACGCAGTATTTT
>few|TRBJ1-4|-|TRBV4-2
CASSQIRGSEEKLFF
TGTGCCAGCAGCCAGATCAGGGGATCAGAGGAAAAACTGTTTTTT
>few|TRBJ2-1|-|TRBV10-3
CAISEPDRFNHEQFF
TGTGCCATCAGTGAACCCGACAGGTTTAATCACGAGCAGTTCTTC
>few|TRBJ2-7|TRBD1|TRBV7-2
CASSLAPGGAEQYF
TGTGCCAGCAGCTTAGCTCCAGGGGGCGCGGAGCAGTACTTC
>-|TRBJ1-5|-|TRBV6-6
CASSPGGRHQPQHF
TGTGCCAGCAGTCCGGGGGGGAGGCATCAGCCCCAGCATTTT
>few|TRBJ2-1|-|TRBV6-5
CASSYDPGSYNEQFF
TGTGCCAGCAGTTACGACCCAGGTTCCTACAATGAGCAGTTCTTC
>few|TRBJ1-2|TRBD1|TRBV28
CASSFPGQGVYGYTF
TGTGCCAGCAGTTTCCCGGGGCAGGGGGTCTATGGCTACACCTTC
>-|TRBJ1-2|TRBD1|TRBV2
CASETGFNYGYTF
TGTGCCAGCGAGACAGGGTTTAACTATGGCTACACCTTC
>-|TRBJ2-7|-|TRBV28
CASSFGLYRATYEQYF
TGTGCCAGCAGTTTCGGACTGTACAGGGCCACCTACGAGCAGTACTTC
>-|TRBJ1-1|-|TRBV7-3
CASSLVGGRSTEAFF
TGTGCCAGCAGCTTAGTGGGGGGAAGGAGCACTGAAGCTTTCTTT
>-|TRBJ1-4|TRBD1|TRBV11-1
CASSKRDSPNEKLFF
TGTGCCAGCAGCAAACGGGACAGTCCTAATGAAAAACTGTTTTTT
>few|TRBJ2-3|-|TRBV7-2
CASSLAGVGAADTQYF
TGTGCCAGCAGCTTAGCAGGGGTAGGGGCCGCAGATACGCAGTATTTT
>few|TRBJ1-5|-|TRBV5-1
CASSSAGGNQPQHF
TGCGCCAGCAGCTCAGCGGGAGGGAATCAGCCCCAGCATTTT
>-|TRBJ1-1|TRBD1|TRBV6-5
CASSGQGATEAFF
TGTGCCAGCAGCGGCCAGGGGGCCACTGAAGCTTTCTTT
>few|TRBJ1-2|TRBD1|TRBV2
CASSYGQGEMGYTF
TGTGCCAGCAGTTACGGACAGGGAGAAATGGGCTACACCTTC
>-|TRBJ2-5|TRBD2|TRBV28
CASSFGLAGLQETQYF
TGTGCCAGCAGTTTTGGACTAGCGGGACTCCAAGAGACCCAGTACTTC
>-|TRBJ1-1|-|TRBV6-5
CASSRGTEAFF
TGTGCCAGCAGCCGGGGCACTGAAGCTTTCTTT
>-|TRBJ2-4|-|TRBV7-3
CASSPTRNKNIQYF
TGTGCCAGCAGCCCGACTAGGAACAAAAACATTCAGTACTTC
>-|TRBJ2-6|TRBD1|TRBV9
CASSIQPGTGGAGANVLTF
TGTGCCAGCAGCATTCAACCCGGGACAGGGGGCGCGGGGGCCAACGTCCTGACTTTC
>few|TRBJ1-1|-|TRBV14
CASSQDRTRALTEAFF
TGTGCCAGCAGCCAAGATCGGACACGGGCTCTCACTGAAGCTTTCTTT
>few|TRBJ2-5|TRBD1|TRBV10-3
CAIGQGYQETQYF
TGTGCCATAGGACAGGGGTACCAAGAGACCCAGTACTTC
>few|TRBJ2-7|-|TRBV28
CASEGVVTYEQYF
TGTGCCAGCGAGGGGGTTGTAACCTACGAGCAGTACTTC
>few|TRBJ2-4|TRBD2|TRBV2
CASSGGLAENIQYF
TGTGCCAGCAGTGGGGGACTAGCGGAAAACATTCAGTACTTC
>few|TRBJ2-2|-|TRBV7-7
CASSPSPQGMTGELFF
TGTGCCAGCAGCCCCAGTCCACAGGGAATGACCGGGGAGCTGTTTTTT
>many|TRBJ1-4|-|TRBV5-4
CASSSGRGEKLFF
TGTGCCAGCAGCTCGGGGCGGGGTGAAAAACTGTTTTTT
>-|TRBJ1-2|-|TRBV29-1
CSVTPFSYGYTF
TGCAGCGTCACCCCGTTTAGTTATGGCTACACCTTC
>few|TRBJ2-1|-|TRBV5-4
CASSRGISYNEQFF
TGCGCCAGCAGCCGGGGGATTTCCTACAATGAGCAGTTCTTC
>few|TRBJ2-1|-|TRBV20-1
CSATDSAEQFF
TGCAGTGCTACTGACTCTGCTGAGCAGTTCTTC
>-|TRBJ2-7|TRBD2|TRBV4-1
CASSRGTSGIYEQYF
TGCGCCAGCAGCCGAGGGACTAGCGGGATCTACGAGCAGTACTTC
>few|TRBJ2-5|-|TRBV9
CASSVSATGQETQYF
TGTGCCAGCAGCGTATCCGCGACAGGCCAAGAGACCCAGTACTTC
>many|TRBJ2-1|TRBD2|TRBV29-1
CSGREDLYNEQFF
TGCAGCGGCCGGGAGGACCTCTACAATGAGCAGTTCTTC
>-|TRBJ2-1|TRBD1|TRBV25-1
CASSEAYRGKNEQFF
TGTGCCAGCAGTGAAGCGTACAGGGGTAAGAATGAGCAGTTCTTC
>few|TRBJ1-5|-|TRBV19
CASSRQGNQPQHF
TGTGCCAGTAGTCGGCAGGGCAATCAGCCCCAGCATTTT
>many|TRBJ2-7|TRBD2|TRBV6-5
CASSGGELAAYEQYF
TGTGCCAGTTCCGGTGGGGAGCTAGCGGCCTACGAGCAGTACTTC
>-|TRBJ2-2|TRBD1|TRBV28
CASGQGSTGELFF
TGTGCCAGCGGACAGGGGAGCACCGGGGAGCTGTTTTTT
>few|TRBJ1-1|-|TRBV25-1
CASKAAGVTEAFF
TGTGCCAGCAAGGCCGCAGGGGTGACTGAAGCTTTCTTT
>few|TRBJ2-3|-|TRBV4-3
CASSLFKRGAGSTDTQYF
TGCGCCAGCAGCCTATTCAAACGGGGGGCAGGCAGCACAGATACGCAGTATTTT
>-|TRBJ2-7|-|TRBV5-1
CASSLGLLYEQYF
TGCGCCAGCAGCTTGGGGCTGTTATACGAGCAGTACTTC
>-|TRBJ2-5|TRBD1|TRBV7-2
CASSWTGQETQYF
TGTGCCAGCAGCTGGACAGGGCAAGAGACCCAGTACTTC
>-|TRBJ1-5|-|TRBV7-2
CASQDGNQPQHF
TGTGCCAGTCAGGATGGCAATCAGCCCCAGCATTTT
>few|TRBJ2-1|-|TRBV9
CASSVGPTQANEQFF
TGTGCCAGCAGCGTAGGCCCCACCCAAGCCAATGAGCAGTTCTTC
>-|TRBJ2-1|TRBD1|TRBV27
CASSLGQGDLDEQFF
TGTGCCAGCAGTTTGGGACAGGGGGATTTGGATGAGCAGTTCTTC
>-|TRBJ2-3|-|TRBV19
CASSMEDVDTQYF
TGTGCCAGTAGTATGGAGGACGTGGATACGCAGTATTTT
>-|TRBJ2-5|-|TRBV5-4
CASSSPFDRTFQETQYF
TGTGCCAGCAGCTCCCCTTTCGACAGGACATTCCAAGAGACCCAGTACTTC
>-|TRBJ2-5|-|TRBV5-6
CASSSGFQETQYF
TGTGCCAGCAGCTCGGGGTTCCAAGAGACCCAGTACTTC
>-|TRBJ2-7|-|TRBV28
CASSSSQTYEQYF
TGTGCCAGCAGTTCCTCACAGACCTACGAGCAGTACTTC
>few|TRBJ1-1|-|TRBV9
CASSAQVSTEAFF
TGTGCCAGCAGCGCTCAGGTGAGCACTGAAGCTTTCTTT
>-|TRBJ1-1|-|TRBV6-5
CASKKTAGEAFF
TGTGCCAGCAAGAAGACAGCGGGGGAAGCTTTCTTT
>few|TRBJ2-2|TRBD1|TRBV30
CAQRDRVKNTGELFF
TGTGCCCAAAGGGACAGGGTTAAAAACACCGGGGAGCTGTTTTTT
>few|TRBJ2-3|-|TRBV6-1
CASSELSQDTQYF
TGTGCCAGCAGTGAATTGTCCCAGGATACGCAGTATTTT
>few|TRBJ2-7|TRBD1|TRBV6-1
CASSASGTGTYEQYF
TGTGCCAGCAGTGCTTCCGGGACAGGGACGTACGAGCAGTACTTC
>few|TRBJ1-1|-|TRBV30
CAVTDNTEAFF
TGTGCCGTGACAGATAACACTGAAGCTTTCTTT
>few|TRBJ2-1|TRBD2|TRBV10-3
CAIRAWIAGVDSSYNEQFF
TGTGCCATCAGGGCCTGGATAGCGGGAGTAGATAGCTCCTACAATGAGCAGTTCTTC
>-|TRBJ2-5|TRBD1|TRBV13
CASSLGVRDRVRETQYF
TGTGCCAGCAGCTTAGGGGTCCGGGACAGGGTTCGGGAGACCCAGTACTTC
>-|TRBJ1-5|TRBD1|TRBV6-5
CASRQGGNNQPQHF
TGTGCCAGCAGACAGGGGGGGAACAATCAGCCCCAGCATTTT
>-|TRBJ1-6|TRBD1|TRBV9
CASSGGQAATSPLHF
TGTGCCAGCAGCGGGGGACAGGCGGCTACATCACCCCTCCACTTT
>few|TRBJ2-3|TRBD1|TRBV6-5
CASGTERDTQYF
TGTGCCAGCGGGACAGAAAGAGATACGCAGTATTTT